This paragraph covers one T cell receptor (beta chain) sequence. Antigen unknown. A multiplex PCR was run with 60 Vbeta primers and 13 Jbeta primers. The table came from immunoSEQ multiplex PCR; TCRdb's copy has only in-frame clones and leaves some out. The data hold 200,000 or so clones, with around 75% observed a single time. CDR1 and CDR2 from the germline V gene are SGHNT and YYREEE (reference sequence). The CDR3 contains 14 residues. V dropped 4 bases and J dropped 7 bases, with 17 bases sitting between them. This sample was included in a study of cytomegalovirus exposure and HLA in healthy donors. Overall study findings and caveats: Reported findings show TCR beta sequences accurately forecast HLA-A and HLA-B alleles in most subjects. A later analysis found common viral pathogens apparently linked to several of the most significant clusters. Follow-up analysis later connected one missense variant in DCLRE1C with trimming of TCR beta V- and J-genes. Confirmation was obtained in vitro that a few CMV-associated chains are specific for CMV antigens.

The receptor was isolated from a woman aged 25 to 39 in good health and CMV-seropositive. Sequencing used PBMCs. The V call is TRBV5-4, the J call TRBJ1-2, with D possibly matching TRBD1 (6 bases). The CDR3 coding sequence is TGTGCCAGCAGCCCCACCCGGGGGGCATTTGGCTACACCTTC. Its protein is CASSPTRGAFGYTF.